The clone carrying this T cell receptor beta chain came up a few times. Its specificity is unknown. This entry belongs to a study of T cells after posttransplantation cyclophosphamide. V lost 3 bases to trimming and J lost 5 bases, with 20 bases between them. The germline V gene encodes CDR1 SQVTM and CDR2 ANQGSEA. The CDR3 totals 15 residues. Sequencing was performed with immunoSEQ multiplex PCR; in TCRdb, only in-frame clones are kept and a portion is missing. The table shows some 2,400 clones, with roughly two thirds occurring only once. Study-level points and caveats: Skin or GI-infiltrating T cells shared few TRB sequences with blood. Recipient CMV seropositivity and CMV reactivation strongly tracked TRB clonality. Donor CD8+ memory clones often dominated recipient blood repertoires at later times.

Treatment was busulfan-fludarabine conditioning, a marrow graft, and cyclophosphamide on days +3 and +4. This receptor was taken from a female patient aged 50-59 years who received an allogeneic stem cell transplant from a related donor, was CMV-positive, and had no GVHD. Some T cells may be provided by the graft donor. The rearrangement uses TRBV29-1 and TRBJ2-7; possibly TRBD1 for D (6 bases). The specimen comprised PBMCs, sampled 30 days after allogeneic stem cell transplant with posttransplant cyclophosphamide. The CDR3: CSVDLGGGGGNEQYF. The CDR3 DNA follows: TGCAGCGTTGACCTAGGGGGTGGGGGCGGCAACGAGCAGTACTTC.